Each of the 17 T cell receptor beta chains below was sequenced from the same sample in a study of blood T cell repertoires in COVID-19. TCRdb's copy holds only in-frame clones and misses some; the assay was immunoSEQ multiplex PCR. The data show a few hundred thousand clones, over 65% seen once. Sequencing was carried out using peripheral blood. These receptors came from a man aged 55-75 years who had recovered from COVID-19.

V usage is TRBV15 and J usage is TRBJ2-5; TRBD1 aligns across 7 bases. CDR3 length: 13 residues. V lost 3 bases, J lost 4 bases, and 2 bases stayed unmatched. CDR1 is LNHNV, CDR2 YYDKDF, per germline (reference sequence). DNA of the CDR3: TGTGCCACCAGCAGCTGGACAGGAGAGACCCAGTACTTC. This sequence encodes CATSSWTGETQYF.

The chain links TRBV5-1 to TRBJ2-1, with TRBD2 matching over 9 bases. Germline loops: CDR1 SGHRS, CDR2 YFSETQ. V lost 2 bases and J lost 6; bases outside the gene matches: 6. There are 15 residues in the CDR3. The CDR3 DNA is TGCGCCAGCAGCTTATTAGCGGGAGCCGCCAATGAGCAGTTCTTC. It encodes CASSLLAGAANEQFF.

The rearrangement links TRBV3-1 (or the pseudogene TRBV3-2) to TRBJ2-1; D may be TRBD2 (5 bases). V lost 1 base and J 0 bases, leaving 19 bases between the germline ends. Germline V CDR1 and CDR2: LGHDT, YNNKEL (reference sequence). The CDR3 contains 19 residues. For the CDR3, the DNA is TGTGCCAGCAGCCAAGTGGCCTCGGGAAGACTAAGCTCCTACAATGAGCAGTTCTTC. Translation: CASSQVASGRLSSYNEQFF.

The V gene is TRBV15, the J gene TRBJ2-1; 8 nucleotides align to TRBD1. This CDR3 region has 15 residues. J gave up 6 bases and V 1 base, and 5 bases lay outside the gene matches. Germline V gives CDR1 LNHNV, CDR2 YYDKDF (reference sequence). CDR3 sequence (DNA): TGTGCCACCAGCAGAGTTGGGACAGGATCCAATGAGCAGTTCTTC. It codes for CATSRVGTGSNEQFF.

CDR3 amino acids: CASSLAQGEQYF. CDR3 nucleotides: TGTGCCAGCAGCTTAGCGCAGGGCGAGCAGTACTTC. The chain has TRBV7-9 and TRBJ2-7; D is perhaps TRBD1 (5 bases). This CDR3 region has 12 residues. V lost 0 bases and J 6 bases, leaving 6 bases between the germline ends. Germline-derived CDR1 and CDR2 are SEHNR and FQNEAQ (reference sequence).

The chain combines TRBV5-1 with TRBJ2-1; a possible D gene is TRBD2 (5 bases). The V end was cut by 0 bases, the J end by 4 bases, with 14 bases between. The CDR3 has 16 amino acids. Germline CDR1 SGHRS, CDR2 YFSETQ. The CDR3 spells CASSLGLALAYNEQFF. The CDR3 DNA reads TGCGCCAGCAGCTTGGGGCTAGCCCTAGCATACAATGAGCAGTTCTTC.

The chain recombines TRBV7-9 with TRBJ1-1, with D possibly being TRBD1 (6 bases). The ends were cut back, 2 bases at V and 11 bases at J, with 15 bases in the middle. Germline V CDR1 and CDR2: SEHNR, FQNEAQ (reference sequence). This CDR3 has 13 residues. CDR3 loop: CASSLNGAGAAFF. CDR3 sequence (DNA): TGTGCCAGCAGCTTAAATGGGGCAGGGGCGGCTTTCTTT.

This clone was seen a few times. The chain combines TRBV19 with TRBJ1-5; D ambiguous. V was shortened by 8 bases and J by 1 base, with 15 bases between the two germline ends. The CDR3 sequence is 15 residues long. Germline V CDR1 and CDR2: LNHDA, SQIVND (reference sequence). CDR3 coding DNA: TGTGCCAGTTCCGTGCGTCCAGGAAGCAATCAGCCCCAGCATTTT. As protein: CASSVRPGSNQPQHF.

This clone was observed a single time. The gene calls are TRBV7-9 and TRBJ1-4, with 9 nucleotides matching TRBD1. CDR3 length equals 16 residues. Germline V gives CDR1 SEHNR, CDR2 FQNEAQ (reference sequence). Losses at the gene ends were 4 bases for V and 7 bases for J; bases not matched to a gene: 10. DNA of the CDR3: TGTGCCAGCAGCTCCAGTCACAGGGGGCGGACTGAAAAACTGTTTTTT. Protein: CASSSSHRGRTEKLFF.

V is TRBV4-1 and J is TRBJ1-1; 11 nucleotides line up with TRBD1. The V gene end was trimmed by 2 bases and the J gene end by 7 bases; junction bases not matched to a gene: 6. The CDR3 is 15 residues long. CDR1 and CDR2 from the germline V gene are MGHRA and YSYEKL. The CDR3 region has the DNA TGCGCCAGCAGCCAACGTCGGGGGACAGGGGGTGAAGCTTTCTTT. Protein: CASSQRRGTGGEAFF.

This chain links TRBV15 with TRBJ1-6, with D perhaps matching TRBD1 (5 bases). Germline CDR1 is LNHNV and CDR2 is YYDKDF (reference sequence). Trimming removed 3 bases from V and 1 base from J, with 10 bases in between. The CDR3 is 16 residues long. The CDR3 bases are TGTGCCACCAGCAGCCCCCGGGGGTCCTATAATTCACCCCTCCACTTT. Translated: CATSSPRGSYNSPLHF.

The CDR3 bases are TGTGCCAGCAGAGGACTGGATGGCTACACCTTC. It specifies CASRGLDGYTF. V usage is TRBV27 and J usage is TRBJ1-2, with D uncertain. Germline assignment: CDR1 MNHEY and CDR2 SMNVEV (reference sequence). The ends were cut back, 6 bases at V and 6 bases at J, with 8 bases in the middle. There are 11 residues in the CDR3.

The chain uses TRBV5-1 and TRBJ2-5; the match to TRBD1 covers 8 bases. Germline CDR1 SGHRS, CDR2 YFSETQ. The CDR3 sequence is 13 residues long. Germline trimming cut 6 bases from V and 3 bases from J; bases unmatched to any gene: 4. CDR3 sequence reads: CASTKTGEETQYF. The CDR3 DNA reads TGCGCCAGCACCAAGACAGGGGAAGAGACCCAGTACTTC.

The sample holds a few counts of this clone. The chain links TRBV30 to TRBJ2-7; perhaps TRBD1 as D (5 bases). The V end was cut by 0 bases, the J end by 4 bases, with 7 bases between. The CDR3 consists of 12 residues. Germline V gives CDR1 GTSNPN, CDR2 SVGIG (reference sequence). CDR3 amino acids: CAWSVNRYEQYF. For the CDR3, the DNA is TGTGCCTGGAGTGTAAACAGGTACGAGCAGTACTTC.

The genes are TRBV7-9 and TRBJ1-6, with no clear D. Trimming pared 1 base from V and 7 bases from J, leaving 5 bases between. Germline CDR1 reads SEHNR; CDR2 reads FQNEAQ (reference sequence). There are 13 residues in the CDR3. CDR3 amino acids: CASSLGGNSPLHF. Written as DNA, the CDR3 is TGTGCCAGCAGCTTAGGCGGGAATTCACCCCTCCACTTT.

The CDR3 loop is CASSATGNRGNSPLHF. CDR3 bases: TGTGCCAGCAGTGCAACAGGGAATCGGGGCAATTCACCCCTCCACTTT. The chain carries TRBV6-1 and TRBJ1-6, with a weak D call TRBD1 (6 bases). Trimming shortened V by 4 bases and J by 7 bases, and 17 bases separated the two germline ends. Per the germline V gene, CDR1 is MNHNS and CDR2 is SASEGT. This CDR3 comprises 16 residues.

The rearrangement joins TRBV12-3 or TRBV12-4 to TRBJ2-1; no definite D call. The V end was cut by 9 bases, the J end by 0 bases, with 9 bases between. The CDR3 totals 13 residues. CDR3 sequence: CASKRSSYNEQFF. In nucleotides, the CDR3 is TGTGCCAGTAAGCGAAGCTCCTACAATGAGCAGTTCTTC.